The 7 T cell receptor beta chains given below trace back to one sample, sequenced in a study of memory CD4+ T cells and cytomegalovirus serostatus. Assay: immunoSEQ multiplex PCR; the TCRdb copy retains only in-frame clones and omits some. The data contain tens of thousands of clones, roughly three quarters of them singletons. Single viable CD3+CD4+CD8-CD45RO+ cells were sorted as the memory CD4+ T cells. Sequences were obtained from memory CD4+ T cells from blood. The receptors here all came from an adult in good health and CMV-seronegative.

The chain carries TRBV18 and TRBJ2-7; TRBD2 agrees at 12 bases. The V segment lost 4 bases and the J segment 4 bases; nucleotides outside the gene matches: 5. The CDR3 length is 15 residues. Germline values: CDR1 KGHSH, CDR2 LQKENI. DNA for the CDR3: TGTGCCAGCTCACAGACTAGCGGGAGTAGGTACGAGCAGTACTTC. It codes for CASSQTSGSRYEQYF.

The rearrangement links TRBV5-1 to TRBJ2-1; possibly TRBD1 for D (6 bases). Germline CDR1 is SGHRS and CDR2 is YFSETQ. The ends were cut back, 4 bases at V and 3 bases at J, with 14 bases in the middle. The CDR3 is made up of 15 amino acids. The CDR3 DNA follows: TGCGCCAGCAGCAGGGCCAGGGGATACTACAATGAGCAGTTCTTC. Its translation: CASSRARGYYNEQFF.

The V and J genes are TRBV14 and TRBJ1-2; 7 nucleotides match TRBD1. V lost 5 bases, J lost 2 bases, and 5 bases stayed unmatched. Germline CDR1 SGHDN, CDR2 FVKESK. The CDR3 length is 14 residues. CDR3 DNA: TGTGCCAGCAGCTCCCACAGGGGAAACTATGGCTACACCTTC. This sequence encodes CASSSHRGNYGYTF.

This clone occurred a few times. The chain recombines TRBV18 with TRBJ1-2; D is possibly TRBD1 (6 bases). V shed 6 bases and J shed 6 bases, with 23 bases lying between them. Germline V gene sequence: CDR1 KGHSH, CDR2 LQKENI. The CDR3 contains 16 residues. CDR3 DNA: TGTGCCAGCTCGGGGAGGGGGAACCGACCCGTGGATGGCTACACCTTC. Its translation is CASSGRGNRPVDGYTF. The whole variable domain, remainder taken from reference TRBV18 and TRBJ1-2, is NAGVMQNPRHLVRRRGQEARLRCSPMKGHSHVYWYRQLPEEGLKFMVYLQKENIIDESGMPKERFSAEFPKEGPSILRIQQVVRGDSAAYFCASSGRGNRPVDGYTFGSGTRLTVV.

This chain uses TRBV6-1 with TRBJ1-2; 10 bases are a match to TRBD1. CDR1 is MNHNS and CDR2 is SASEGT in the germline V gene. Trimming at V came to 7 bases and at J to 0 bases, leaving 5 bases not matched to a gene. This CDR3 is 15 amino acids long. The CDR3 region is CASIGTGDSNYGYTF. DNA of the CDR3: TGTGCCAGCATTGGGACAGGGGATTCTAACTATGGCTACACCTTC.

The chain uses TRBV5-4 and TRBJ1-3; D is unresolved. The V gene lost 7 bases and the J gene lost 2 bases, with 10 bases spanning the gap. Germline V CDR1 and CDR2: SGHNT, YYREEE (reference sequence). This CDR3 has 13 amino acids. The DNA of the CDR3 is TGTGCCAGCCATCCTGAGACTGGAAACACCATATATTTT. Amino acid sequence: CASHPETGNTIYF.

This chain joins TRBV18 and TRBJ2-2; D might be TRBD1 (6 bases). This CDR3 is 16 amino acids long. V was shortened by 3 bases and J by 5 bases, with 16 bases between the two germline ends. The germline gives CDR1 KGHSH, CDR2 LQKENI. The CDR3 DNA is TGTGCCAGCTCACCGCGGACAGCTCCGGGGACCGGGGAGCTGTTTTTT. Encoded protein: CASSPRTAPGTGELFF.